This T cell receptor (beta chain) stems from a study of vaccination effects on CD4 cells after COVID-19. The method was immunoSEQ multiplex PCR; TCRdb's version includes in-frame clones alone and lacks a portion of them. The sample lists 55,000 to 90,000 clones, 73% occurring once. The J segment lost 4 bases and the V segment lost 2 bases, leaving 9 bases of the junction unmatched. The CDR3 is 17 amino acids. In germline, CDR1 is MGHRA, CDR2 YSYEKL. For this clone: Its antigen is not known.

Before sequencing took place, the ViraFEST assay used viral peptide pools to expand antigen-specific CD4+ T cells. Scientists isolated CD4+ T cells after an approximately ten-day culture period ended. Convalescent patients had PCR-confirmed SARS-CoV-2 infection between March and December 2020. Each well held 2 million to 2.5 million PBMC cultured with around 10 ug/ml peptides and roughly 10 IU/ml IL-2. Sequenced here: CD4+ T cells from PBMCs cultured with HIV peptides, sampled before COVID-19 vaccination. Subset described: HIV-1 Nef peptide pool negative control/reference culture. The receptor's source is a human donor who had a prior SARS-CoV-2 infection. This rearrangement joins TRBV4-1 to TRBJ2-3; 10 nucleotides align to TRBD2. The CDR3 DNA is TGCGCCAGCAGCCAACTTCTTAGCGGGGGGCATGCAGATACGCAGTATTTT. Protein sequence: CASSQLLSGGHADTQYF.